This TCR beta chain came from a study of blood T cell repertoires in COVID-19. TCRdb's table, derived via immunoSEQ multiplex PCR, lists solely in-frame clones and lacks some. The table lists some 200,000 clones, roughly 90% of them singletons. Participants' own reports of clinical history determined their cohort assignment. CDR1 and CDR2 from the germline V gene are SEHNR and FQNEAQ (reference sequence). V was pared by 1 base and J by 7 bases, with 16 bases between. The CDR3 spans 15 residues. V gene TRBV7-9 combines with J gene TRBJ1-2; no definite D call. This TCR was sampled from a man younger than 35 with acute COVID-19. What was sequenced was PBMCs or T cells enriched from blood (not recorded which). The CDR3 here is CASSLEAYGSGGYTF. The CDR3, as DNA: TGTGCCAGCAGCTTAGAAGCATACGGCTCAGGTGGCTACACCTTC.